The clone carrying this T cell receptor (beta chain) appeared a few times. Antigen specificity is unknown. This sample is drawn from a study of a mutant IDH1 vaccine in newly diagnosed glioma. Assay: immunoSEQ multiplex PCR; the TCRdb copy retains only in-frame clones and omits some. Of approximately 50,000 clones in the sample, about 77% were seen once. V lost 4 bases, J lost 2 bases, and 15 bases lay in between. The CDR3 extends over 15 amino acids. Germline lookup yields CDR1 MDHEN and CDR2 SYDVKM. Time point reported: week 5, during vaccination. All doses held 300 ug of mutant IDH1 20-mer peptide, with topical imiquimod.

V gene TRBV28 combines with J gene TRBJ2-7; D assignment may be TRBD1 or TRBD2 (5 bases each). This specimen consisted of PBMCs, obtained from a glioma patient whose treatment included an IDH1 peptide vaccine. The sequence came from a man aged 50 to 60 with glioma. DNA of the CDR3: TGTGCCAGCAGTTCGGGACCTATAGTGGCCTACGAGCAGTACTTC. Its protein product is CASSSGPIVAYEQYF.